The source of this T cell receptor beta chain is a study of post-analysis software for immune sequencing data. Study summary: Both relapsing-remitting and secondary progressive multiple sclerosis featured among the disease courses, as did progressive-relapsing multiple sclerosis.

Study-level findings and limits: TRBV segments more frequent in patients than in controls numbered several and included TRBV5-6, TRBV5-1 and TRBV20-1. Same-batch preparations were strongly co-clustered by F measure.

This clonotype was seen a single time. The antigen is not known. TCR beta cDNA libraries included unique molecular identifiers. Yield was about 500,000 cDNA molecules from around 1 to 9.1 million T cells. TCRdb recomputed calls from the PCR reads with MiXCR, one row per CDR3 protein. The repertoire includes over 150,000 distinct CDR3 sequences, 35% to 40% of them detected once, and under 30% sits in the top ten. Trimming cost V 3 bases and J 12 bases; bases outside gene matches: 13. The CDR3 sequence is 14 residues long. The germline V gene has CDR1 SNHLY and CDR2 FYNNEI. This receptor was identified in a girl aged 10 to 17 with multiple sclerosis. The gene calls are TRBV2 and TRBJ2-7; 8 bases line up with TRBD1. This sample comprised blood, obtained after autologous hematopoietic stem cell transplantation. The CDR3 coding sequence is TGTGCCAGCAGTGAGACAGGGGCTTACCTGGTACGGTACTTC. Translation: CASSETGAYLVRYF.